Listed below are T cell receptor beta chains from one sample, sequenced in a study of siplizumab effects on memory and regulatory T cells. The table came from immunoSEQ multiplex PCR; TCRdb's copy has only in-frame clones and leaves some out. In the table there are tens of thousands of clones, 96% of which are singletons. What was sequenced was naive CD8+ T cells sorted from blood. All receptors come from a human donor in good health. Each CDR3 is given with its conserved first and last residue. Fields, in order: V gene, J gene, D gene, clone size, CDR3 protein, CDR3 DNA. The D gene is left open where the match is weak. For some rows the clone size is stated as once, few or many, or as a class when expanded; others skip it.

V: TRBV9
J: TRBJ2-2
D: -
size: -
CDR3: CASSAAGVSTGELFF
DNA: TGTGCCAGCAGCGCCGCTGGGGTTTCCACCGGGGAGCTGTTTTTT

V: TRBV27
J: TRBJ2-7
D: -
size: -
CDR3: CASSWGGPTYEQYF
DNA: TGTGCCAGCAGTTGGGGGGGGCCCACCTACGAGCAGTACTTC

V: TRBV9
J: TRBJ2-1
D: TRBD1
size: -
CDR3: CASSGTGGYNEQFF
DNA: TGTGCCAGCAGTGGGACAGGGGGATACAATGAGCAGTTCTTC

V: TRBV7-2
J: TRBJ2-7
D: TRBD2
size: -
CDR3: CASSSSGTSGEQYF
DNA: TGTGCCAGCAGCTCCAGCGGGACTTCCGGCGAGCAGTACTTC

V: TRBV6-5
J: TRBJ1-5
D: -
size: -
CDR3: CASSYSSRSQPQHF
DNA: TGTGCCAGCAGTTACTCGTCCAGGTCTCAGCCCCAGCATTTT

V: TRBV4-3
J: TRBJ1-1
D: TRBD1
size: -
CDR3: CASSQDRDSTEGFF
DNA: TGCGCCAGCAGCCAAGATAGGGACAGCACTGAAGGGTTCTTT

V: TRBV5-6
J: TRBJ2-3
D: TRBD2
size: -
CDR3: CASSFGTTFTDTQYF
DNA: TGTGCCAGCAGCTTTGGGACTACATTCACAGATACGCAGTATTTT

V: TRBV5-1
J: TRBJ2-5
D: -
size: -
CDR3: CASSPGEGRLETQYF
DNA: TGCGCCAGCAGCCCTGGAGAAGGGAGGTTGGAGACCCAGTACTTC

V: TRBV7-2
J: TRBJ2-7
D: -
size: once
CDR3: CASSWGASYEQYF
DNA: TGTGCCAGCAGCTGGGGGGCCTCCTACGAGCAGTACTTC

V: TRBV7-9
J: TRBJ2-3
D: TRBD1
size: -
CDR3: CASSLGQGAFADTQYF
DNA: TGTGCCAGCAGCTTGGGACAGGGGGCTTTTGCAGATACGCAGTATTTT

V: TRBV28
J: TRBJ1-2
D: -
size: -
CDR3: CASRTPGQGARDGYTF
DNA: TGTGCCAGCAGAACCCCAGGTCAGGGAGCCCGGGATGGCTACACCTTC

V: TRBV5-1
J: TRBJ1-1
D: TRBD1
size: -
CDR3: CASSFSPGQGGTEAFF
DNA: TGCGCCAGCAGCTTTTCCCCGGGACAGGGTGGCACTGAAGCTTTCTTT

V: TRBV6-5
J: TRBJ1-4
D: -
size: -
CDR3: CASSTVGATNEKLFF
DNA: TGTGCCAGCAGTACAGTAGGGGCAACTAATGAAAAACTGTTTTTT

V: TRBV19
J: TRBJ2-2
D: -
size: -
CDR3: CASSIGQGTGELFF
DNA: TGTGCCAGTAGCATAGGTCAGGGCACCGGGGAGCTGTTTTTT

V: TRBV27
J: TRBJ2-7
D: TRBD2
size: -
CDR3: CASSLGAGGFYEQYF
DNA: TGTGCCAGCAGTTTGGGGGCGGGGGGGTTCTACGAGCAGTACTTC

V: TRBV4-1
J: TRBJ2-3
D: -
size: -
CDR3: CASSHWRGAEDTQYF
DNA: TGCGCCAGCAGCCACTGGAGGGGGGCTGAAGATACGCAGTATTTT

V: TRBV7-9
J: TRBJ2-7
D: -
size: -
CDR3: CASSSPSVSGFYEQYF
DNA: TGTGCCAGCAGCTCCCCATCGGTTTCGGGCTTCTACGAGCAGTACTTC

V: TRBV30
J: TRBJ1-1
D: TRBD1
size: -
CDR3: CAWSDKQGITEAFF
DNA: TGTGCCTGGAGTGACAAACAGGGGATCACTGAAGCTTTCTTT

V: TRBV5-6
J: TRBJ2-7
D: TRBD2
size: -
CDR3: CASSSGWGEGAYEQYF
DNA: TGTGCCAGCAGCTCGGGCTGGGGGGAGGGTGCCTACGAGCAGTACTTC

V: TRBV9
J: TRBJ2-5
D: -
size: -
CDR3: CASSPPRAGYQETQYF
DNA: TGTGCCAGCAGCCCCCCGCGCGCGGGGTACCAAGAGACCCAGTACTTC

V: TRBV5-8
J: TRBJ2-7
D: TRBD1
size: -
CDR3: CASSLAQGALYEQYF
DNA: TGTGCCAGCAGCTTGGCACAGGGGGCCCTCTACGAGCAGTACTTC

V: TRBV4-3
J: TRBJ2-3
D: -
size: -
CDR3: CASSQAPPADTQYF
DNA: TGCGCCAGCAGCCAAGCTCCCCCCGCAGATACGCAGTATTTT

V: TRBV9
J: TRBJ2-1
D: -
size: -
CDR3: CASSVGSGVEQFF
DNA: TGTGCCAGCAGCGTAGGGTCGGGGGTTGAGCAGTTCTTC

V: TRBV25-1
J: TRBJ1-1
D: -
size: -
CDR3: CASREVAEAFF
DNA: TGTGCCAGCAGGGAGGTTGCTGAAGCTTTCTTT

V: TRBV4-2
J: TRBJ2-1
D: -
size: -
CDR3: CASSQSDEQFF
DNA: TGTGCCAGCAGCCAGAGCGATGAGCAGTTCTTC

V: TRBV29-1
J: TRBJ1-1
D: -
size: -
CDR3: CSAEDRLNTEAFF
DNA: TGCAGCGCGGAGGACAGACTGAACACTGAAGCTTTCTTT

V: TRBV6-5
J: TRBJ1-2
D: -
size: -
CDR3: CASSEGTGYTF
DNA: TGTGCCAGCAGTGAAGGGACAGGCTACACCTTC

V: TRBV6-6
J: TRBJ1-5
D: TRBD1
size: -
CDR3: CASSQTGGGQPQHF
DNA: TGTGCCAGCAGTCAAACAGGGGGAGGACAGCCCCAGCATTTT

V: TRBV9
J: TRBJ2-5
D: -
size: -
CDR3: CASSVEGLPGQETQYF
DNA: TGTGCCAGCAGCGTAGAGGGACTGCCAGGTCAAGAGACCCAGTACTTC

V: TRBV4-3
J: TRBJ2-7
D: TRBD1
size: -
CDR3: CASSPDRGLDEQYF
DNA: TGCGCCAGCAGCCCTGACAGGGGGCTGGACGAGCAGTACTTC

V: TRBV12-2
J: TRBJ1-6
D: -
size: once
CDR3: CASRPTGEYNSPLHF
DNA: TGTGCAAGTCGCCCGACCGGGGAGTATAATTCACCCCTCCACTTT

V: TRBV4-3
J: TRBJ1-6
D: -
size: -
CDR3: CASSQYGAPGNSPLHF
DNA: TGCGCCAGCAGCCAGTATGGGGCACCAGGGAATTCACCCCTCCACTTT

V: TRBV6-5
J: TRBJ1-4
D: -
size: -
CDR3: CASSYALNEKLFF
DNA: TGTGCCAGCAGTTACGCCCTTAATGAAAAACTGTTTTTT

V: TRBV11-2
J: TRBJ2-1
D: -
size: once
CDR3: CASSLAPTREAYNEQFF
DNA: TGTGCCAGCAGCTTAGCCCCCACTAGGGAGGCGTACAATGAGCAGTTCTTC

V: TRBV4-2
J: TRBJ1-5
D: TRBD1
size: -
CDR3: CASSQGTGNQPQHF
DNA: TGTGCCAGCAGCCAAGGGACAGGGAATCAGCCCCAGCATTTT

V: TRBV7-9
J: TRBJ2-1
D: TRBD2
size: once
CDR3: CASSLVALAGANNEQFF
DNA: TGTGCCAGCAGCTTAGTAGCACTAGCGGGGGCTAACAATGAGCAGTTCTTC

V: TRBV11-3
J: TRBJ2-7
D: TRBD2
size: -
CDR3: CASSPRRETYEQYF
DNA: TGTGCCAGCAGCCCGCGGCGGGAGACCTACGAGCAGTACTTC

V: TRBV27
J: TRBJ1-1
D: -
size: once
CDR3: CASSTGPENTEAFF
DNA: TGTGCCAGCAGTACGGGGCCGGAGAACACTGAAGCTTTCTTT

V: TRBV5-1
J: TRBJ2-7
D: TRBD1
size: -
CDR3: CASSPLDRGSYEQYF
DNA: TGCGCCAGCAGCCCACTGGACAGGGGATCCTACGAGCAGTACTTC

V: TRBV4-1
J: TRBJ2-7
D: -
size: -
CDR3: CASSQAEGGYSYEQYF
DNA: TGCGCCAGCAGCCAAGCCGAGGGGGGCTACTCCTACGAGCAGTACTTC

V: TRBV19
J: TRBJ1-2
D: -
size: -
CDR3: CAGQTASGYTF
DNA: TGTGCCGGCCAGACAGCGTCTGGCTACACCTTC

V: TRBV11-3
J: TRBJ2-3
D: -
size: -
CDR3: CASSPNQGDTQYF
DNA: TGTGCCAGCAGCCCAAATCAGGGGGATACGCAGTATTTT